Listed below are T cell receptor beta chains from one sample, sequenced in a study of blood T cell repertoires in COVID-19. Profiling relied on immunoSEQ multiplex PCR, and the TCRdb table lists in-frame clones only, not all of them. Of a few hundred thousand clones in the sample, 89% were seen once. Input material: peripheral blood. The origin of the receptors is a woman in her twenties or thirties with COVID-19, enrolled during active disease. Both conserved end residues are trimmed from each CDR3.

>TRBV29-1|TRBJ2-1
SVAGHHNEQF
>TRBV7-2|TRBJ2-3
ASSSPDRHRTDTQY
>TRBV2|TRBJ2-2
AREHTNTGELF
>TRBV7-2|TRBJ2-2
ASSLVLMRRTGELF
>TRBV29-1|TRBJ2-3
SVAGLAGARNTDTQY
>TRBV6-2/TRBV6-3|TRBJ1-1
ASSYAWATEAF
>TRBV20-1|TRBJ2-1
SASYDLAGADEQF
>TRBV5-4|TRBJ2-1
ASSLLGTSGRRGPYNEQF
>TRBV18|TRBJ1-4
ASSIGTGDEKLF
>TRBV30|TRBJ2-2
AWRGLAGTGELF
>TRBV12-3/TRBV12-4|TRBJ1-6
ASSLLGQSPLH
>TRBV28|TRBJ2-5
ASSLGTGGQETQY
>TRBV19|TRBJ1-2
ASSDRGYGYT
>TRBV28|TRBJ1-1
ASIGETEAF